A single T cell receptor beta chain is shown here with its context. This clone is a singleton in its sample. Its antigen remains undetermined. No per-base quality is available; no much larger clone lies one base away. The data originate from a study of blood T cell repertoires in COVID-19 (TCRdb year 2020). Regarding the study in general: For ImmuneRACE Cohort 3, a participant was defined as recovered based on two consecutive negative NP/OP PCR tests, clearance by a healthcare professional, or resolution of symptoms. Samples covering the acute and convalescent phases of COVID-19 were provided by collaborators in the United States, Italy and Spain. The material from the prospective study consisted of cDNA or gDNA derived from T cells, B-cell-depleted T cells, or PBMCs. The dataset comprised deeply sampled blood TCRbeta repertoires from subjects exposed to, actively infected with, or recovered from COVID-19. The repertoires were released in a freely available public database intended as a resource for research on the immune response to SARS-CoV-2. The samples were drawn from the first 160 participants of the ongoing ImmuneRACE study and from 1,254 subjects provided by 6 global collaborators. Sample metadata almost always included a de-identified subject ID, COVID-19 status, age in years and sex. Where available, HLA class I and class II types were taken from metadata supplied by the sample provider and were not determined by assay-based typing.

In the prospective study, participants were about 18 to 95 years old, resided in 25 or so geographic areas of the United States, and were enrolled through a virtual design. Cohort assignment in the prospective study relied on participant-reported clinical history from a screening survey and a study questionnaire. Mobile phlebotomists in the prospective study collected whole blood, serum and a nasopharyngeal or oropharyngeal swab from every participant. Participants in the prospective study had the option to provide additional blood draws and questionnaires over a 2-month period. Prospective study blood samples were shipped either frozen or at room temperature before DNA extraction. Overall study results and their limits: The quantity of clinical and demographic metadata differed by source and by participant and was supplied without curation.

TCRbeta CDR3 regions were amplified from genomic DNA using the immunoSEQ Assay, a bias-controlled multiplex PCR. On the authors' methods: Within the assay, amplification of reference gene primers was used to estimate how many nucleated cells each sample contained. To quantify the absolute abundance of each unique TCRbeta CDR3 rearrangement, sequence reads were collapsed and filtered. Productive Simpson clonality was computed per sample as the square root of Simpson's diversity index over productive rearrangements. TCRdb stores this immuneACCESS table with in-frame sequences only. Part of the clones is absent; in the studies checked, under half of the shortfall reflects unresolved V genes, and no reason is known for the rest. For V, J and clone size, that table is used; D and trimming come from the DNA. The sample contains 350,000 to 400,000 clones, around 87% of them found a single time. The ten largest clonotypes hold around 2% of the sample.

Germline trimming: 4 bases from V, 6 bases from J; junction bases outside gene matches: 11. Spanning cysteine to phenylalanine, the CDR3 consists of 15 amino acids. Of the read, only the CDR3 DNA is kept; its 45 bases are in frame from base 1. The germline V gene gives CDR1 as SGDLS and CDR2 as YYNGEE. The chain links TRBV9 with TRBJ2-7, and TRBD2 matches 9 of the central bases. The sequencing input was PBMCs or T cells enriched from blood (not recorded which). The sequence was obtained from a man aged 35-49 years in a cohort exposed to, infected with or recovered from COVID-19 (not recorded which). In nucleotide form, the sequence is TGTGCCAGCAGCACCTTAGCGGGAGAGATAGGCGAGCAGTACTTC. This sequence encodes CASSTLAGEIGEQYF.